Here is one T cell receptor (beta chain) with its context. The sample originates from a study of CD8 T cells in Susac syndrome. Background on the study: The Susac syndrome patients were therapy-naive, on corticosteroids, or on intravenous immunoglobulin alone at blood draw.

TCR beta sequencing covered blood CD8+ and CD4+ T cells. Random hexamers served to reverse transcribe about 0.5 to 1 ug RNA. Each CDR3 protein is one row after TCRdb ran MiXCR on the immunoSEQ multiplex PCR reads. This table has about 150,000 distinct CDR3 sequences, 95% appearing once. This CDR3 contains 15 residues. Trimming left V 1 base short and J 4 bases short, with 12 bases between. Germline CDR1 is SGHTA and CDR2 is FQGNSA. The chain employs TRBV7-2 and TRBJ2-3; possibly TRBD2 for D (7 bases). The sequenced sample consisted of CD4+ T cells from PBMCs. The receptor's source is a human donor with Susac syndrome. This CDR3 is CASSLVAGAPDTQYF. In DNA, the CDR3 is TGTGCCAGCAGCTTAGTTGCGGGGGCACCAGATACGCAGTATTTT.